This T cell receptor (beta chain) was sequenced during a study of CD8 T cells in ankylosing spondylitis. Study-wide findings and caveats: In ankylosing spondylitis patients, matched synovial fluid reportedly showed significant enrichment of disease-linked clones. Within ankylosing spondylitis blood, a TCR beta motif made up of several highly homologous variants appeared to be characteristic.

Per the germline V gene, CDR1 is MNHEY and CDR2 is SMNVEV (reference sequence). V lost 2 bases to trimming and J lost 4 bases, with 8 bases between them. CDR3 length: 13 residues. In its sample, this clonotype was seen many times. Its antigen is currently unknown. TCR beta libraries were made by quantitative 5'-RACE with molecular barcodes. MiXCR, applied by TCRdb to the 5' RACE reads, yields one record per CDR3 protein. The data contain under 200,000 distinct CDR3 sequences, roughly 13% of them singletons. The receptor's source is a female donor with ankylosing spondylitis or in good health (not recorded which). Sequenced sample: blood, either unsorted or a sorted T cell fraction (not recorded which). The chain employs TRBV27 and TRBJ1-2; perhaps TRBD1 as D (6 bases). The CDR3 DNA reads as TGTGCCAGCAGTTTAGGGGGCGCCTATGGCTACACCTTC. Residues: CASSLGGAYGYTF.